This T cell receptor beta chain was captured in a study of T cells in Graves' hyperthyroidism and ophthalmopathy. Study observations and caveats: Among thyroid clonotypes expanded above 0.001, most also appeared in blood.

TCR beta CDR3 regions were amplified from RNA transcripts. HTBI primers drove first-round RT-PCR of the TCR CDR3. In TCRdb, the multiplex PCR reads were re-called with MiXCR into one record per CDR3 protein. The sample yields around 700,000 distinct CDR3 sequences, roughly 20% seen once. This clonotype was counted ten times or more. The antigen remains undetermined. Losses at the gene ends were 7 bases for V and 1 base for J; bases not matched to a gene: 9. Germline CDR1 is SNHLY and CDR2 is FYNNEI. CDR3 size: 16 residues. Every diagnosis used clinical symptoms, serum thyroxine and TRAb, thyroid ultrasound and orbital computed tomography.

V usage is TRBV2 and J usage is TRBJ2-5, with 10 positions matching TRBD1. The origin of this receptor is a woman between 50 and 59 years old with Graves' hyperthyroidism that later progressed to Graves' ophthalmopathy. Sequencing input: blood. This chain's CDR3 is CASIPRGQGIQETQYF. For the CDR3, the DNA is TGTGCCAGCATTCCACGGGGACAGGGGATCCAAGAGACCCAGTACTTC.